This TCR beta chain derives from a study of Graves' ophthalmopathy and Graves' hyperthyroidism. Patients newly diagnosed with hyperthyroidism, under 2 months' duration, were aged 18 to 65, the study reports. Other autoimmune diseases, uncontrolled infections, pregnancy or lactation excluded patients from enrollment. Amplifying from RNA transcripts, the study obtained TCR beta CDR3 regions. In the first round, RT-PCR was carried out with HTBI primers, and a multiplex PCR formed the second round. TCRdb redid the calling of the multiplex PCR reads with MiXCR, one entry per CDR3 protein. The top ten clones hold over 3.5% of a sample with a few hundred thousand distinct CDR3 sequences, 35% to 45% of them seen once. The V gene's germline CDR1 is MNHEY and CDR2 SMNVEV (reference sequence). Unmatched junction bases numbered 12, after V lost 8 bases and J lost 4 bases. CDR3 length: 15 residues.

V usage is TRBV27 and J usage is TRBJ2-7, with 9 bases matching TRBD2. The sequence came from an adult man with Graves' hyperthyroidism. Sequenced material: peripheral blood or thyroid tissue (not recorded which). CDR3 in DNA: TGTGCCAGCCGAAAACAGGGGACTAGCCTTTACGAGCAGTACTTC. This gives the protein CASRKQGTSLYEQYF.